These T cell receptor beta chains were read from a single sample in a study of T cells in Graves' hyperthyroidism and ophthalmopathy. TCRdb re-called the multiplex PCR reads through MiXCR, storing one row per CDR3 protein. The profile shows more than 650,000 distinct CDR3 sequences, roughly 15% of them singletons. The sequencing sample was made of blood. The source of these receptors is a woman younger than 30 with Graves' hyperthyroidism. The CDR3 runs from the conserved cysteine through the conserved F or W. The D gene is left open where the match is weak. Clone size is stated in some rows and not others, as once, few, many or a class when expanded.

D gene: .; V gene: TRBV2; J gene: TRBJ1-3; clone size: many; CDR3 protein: CASSVGGTGNTIYF; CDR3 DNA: TGTGCCAGCAGTGTGGGGGGGACCGGAAACACCATATATTTT
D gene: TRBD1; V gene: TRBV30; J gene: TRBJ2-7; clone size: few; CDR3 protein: CAWNRGLGYEQYF; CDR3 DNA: TGTGCCTGGAACAGGGGGCTCGGCTACGAGCAGTACTTC
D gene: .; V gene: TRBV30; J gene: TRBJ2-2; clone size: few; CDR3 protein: CAWSVHMMELFF; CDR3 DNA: TGTGCCTGGAGTGTACATATGATGGAGCTGTTTTTT
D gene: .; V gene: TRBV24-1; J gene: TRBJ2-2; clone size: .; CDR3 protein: CATSIHGHTGELFF; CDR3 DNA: TGTGCCACCAGTATTCACGGCCACACCGGGGAGCTGTTTTTT
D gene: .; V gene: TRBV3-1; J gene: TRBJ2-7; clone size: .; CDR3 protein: CASSQDPHYEQYF; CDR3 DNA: TGTGCCAGCAGCCAAGATCCGCACTACGAGCAGTACTTC
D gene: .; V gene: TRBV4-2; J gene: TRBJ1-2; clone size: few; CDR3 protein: CASSQERGEYYGYTF; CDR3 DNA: TGTGCCAGCAGCCAAGAGAGGGGCGAGTACTATGGCTACACCTTC
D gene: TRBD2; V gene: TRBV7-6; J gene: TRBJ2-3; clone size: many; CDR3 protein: CASSFSWTSGGADTQYF; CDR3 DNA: TGTGCCAGCAGCTTTTCGTGGACTAGCGGAGGGGCAGATACGCAGTATTTT
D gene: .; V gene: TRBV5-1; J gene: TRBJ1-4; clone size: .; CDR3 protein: CASSQGGIREKLFF; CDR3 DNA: TGCGCCAGCAGCCAGGGCGGCATTCGCGAAAAACTGTTTTTT
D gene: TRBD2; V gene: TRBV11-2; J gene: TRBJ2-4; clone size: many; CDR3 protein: CASSSGLASIQYF; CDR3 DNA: TGTGCCAGCAGCTCCGGACTAGCGAGCATTCAGTACTTC
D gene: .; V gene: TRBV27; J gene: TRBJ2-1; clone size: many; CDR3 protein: CATLKWGAYNEQFF; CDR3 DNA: TGTGCCACCTTAAAATGGGGGGCCTACAATGAGCAGTTCTTC
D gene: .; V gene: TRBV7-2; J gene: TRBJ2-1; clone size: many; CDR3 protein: CASSLKQSFSYNEQFF; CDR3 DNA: TGTGCCAGCAGCTTAAAACAGAGCTTCTCCTACAATGAGCAGTTCTTC
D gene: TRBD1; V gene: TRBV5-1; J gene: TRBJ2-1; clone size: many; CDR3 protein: CASSLGDRIYNEQFF; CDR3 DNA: TGCGCCAGCAGCTTGGGGGACAGGATCTACAATGAGCAGTTCTTC
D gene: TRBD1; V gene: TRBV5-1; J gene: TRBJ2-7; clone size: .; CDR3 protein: CASSQQGVAYEQYF; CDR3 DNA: TGCGCCAGCAGCCAACAGGGGGTCGCCTACGAGCAGTACTTC
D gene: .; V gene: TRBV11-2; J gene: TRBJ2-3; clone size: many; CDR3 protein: CASSPNPDTQYF; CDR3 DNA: TGTGCCAGCAGCCCAAACCCAGATACGCAGTATTTT
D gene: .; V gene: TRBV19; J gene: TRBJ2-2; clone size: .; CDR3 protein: CATKDTGELFF; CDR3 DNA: TGTGCCACTAAAGACACCGGGGAGCTGTTTTTT
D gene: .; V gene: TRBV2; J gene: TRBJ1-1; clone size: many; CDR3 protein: CASRAGQMSNTEAFF; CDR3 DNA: TGTGCCAGCAGGGCTGGGCAGATGAGTAACACTGAAGCTTTCTTT
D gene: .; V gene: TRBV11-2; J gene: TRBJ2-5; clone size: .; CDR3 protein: CASSLWSRVGETQYF; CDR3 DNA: TGTGCCAGCAGCTTGTGGAGCAGGGTGGGTGAGACCCAGTACTTC
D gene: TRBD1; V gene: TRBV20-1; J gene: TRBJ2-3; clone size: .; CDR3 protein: CSARDGVTGFRTDTQYF; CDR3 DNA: TGCAGTGCTAGAGATGGGGTGACAGGGTTTCGGACAGATACGCAGTATTTT
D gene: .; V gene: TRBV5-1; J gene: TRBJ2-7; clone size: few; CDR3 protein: CASSPPSGRDYEQYF; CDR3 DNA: TGCGCCAGCAGCCCCCCGTCCGGCAGAGACTACGAGCAGTACTTC